What follows describes a single TCR beta chain. The sample holds many counts of this clone. Its antigen is currently not known. The gene names and germline sequences used here belong to the mouse. The CDR3 end lies 4 residues beyond the end of the read and is filled in from the germline J gene. Cells from mouse cutaneous lymph nodes were pooled, stained for CD4, CD8alpha, NKG2D, NKG2ACE and other markers, and then sorted on a BD Influx. These data come from a study of CD8+ T cells in alopecia areata (dated by TCRdb to about 2018). Looking at the study overall: Skin from C3H/HeJ donors with spontaneous alopecia (about 6-12 months old) was grafted onto female C3H/HeJ recipients that were roughly 7-10 weeks old. The study used high-throughput TCRbeta sequencing to examine T cell clonal expansion in alopecia areata, in both the C3H/HeJ mouse model and human patients. RNA was obtained with the PAXgene miRNA kit for fixed scalp, the miRNeasy kit for PBMCs, and the RNeasy kit for mouse skin. Scalp clonality was compared across normal scalp (n=4), patchy alopecia areata scalp (n=8), and alopecia totalis/universalis scalp (n=8). TCRbeta CDR3 regions were amplified by immunoSEQ multiplex PCR using 35 Vbeta forward and 13 Jbeta reverse primers. Scalp tissue and sorted CD4+ and CD8+ peripheral blood T cells from patchy and totalis/universalis alopecia areata patients and from healthy controls were covered by human TCRbeta sequencing. Beyond this particular receptor, the publication reports: Lesional scalp, especially in alopecia totalis/universalis, showed higher clonality and more expanded CD8+ clones than normal scalp, suggesting antigenic drive. Shared TCR sequences between patients were less evident than in mice, which may be partly attributable to HLA diversity in the patient population. Unlike mouse skin, which is dominated by gammadelta T cells, normal human skin has resident alphabeta T cells that are also sequenced, and this complicates analysis of the scalp TCR repertoire.

The V end gives up 5 bases and the J end 0 bases, leaving 5 bases in the junction not matched to a gene. Including cysteine and phenylalanine, the CDR3 has 14 amino acids. Of the CDR3's DNA, 30 bases were read; they are in frame from base 1. Via the germline V gene, CDR1 is SGHDT and CDR2 FRDEAV. The protocol used for the library was the immunoSEQ multiplex PCR assay. RNA was extracted from all samples and reverse transcribed into cDNA as template for TCR sequencing. SuperScript III was used to make first-strand cDNA, primed with a 2:1 mix of oligo-dT and random hexamers. A synthetic immune receptor repertoire was used to measure amplification bias, and any remaining bias was corrected computationally. Libraries were sequenced on Illumina HiSeq using 60 bp reads that covered the CDR3 and were read from J toward V. On the study's bioinformatics: Raw reads were preprocessed to remove errors, and CDR3 was defined by IMGT conventions from the conserved cysteine to phenylalanine. To get clonality, Shannon entropy was normalized by log2 of the number of productive unique TCRs and the result was subtracted from 1. CD4 or CD8 identity of scalp clones was inferred by cross-referencing scalp TCRbeta sequences with sorted blood CD4 and CD8 repertoires. TCRdb's version of the immuneACCESS table is confined to in-frame rearrangements and falls short of the full clone set. An unresolved V gene accounts for under half of the shortfall where checked; the remainder is of unknown origin. That table gives V, J and clone size, and the DNA gave D and trimming. This sample shows 290,000 or so clones, and none of them turns up only once. Clones ranked in the top ten supply more than 0.95% of the sample.

The source is a C3H/HeJ mouse with alopecia areata. The MHC haplotype for this mouse line is H2-k. The specimen was CD4+ T cells sorted from a lymph node. The chain is assembled from TRBV14 and TRBJ2-7, and 7 junction bases match TRBD2. CDR3 loop: CASRPLGSSYEQYF. Incomplete CDR3 DNA: TGTGCCAGCAGACCACTGGGGAGCTCCTAT.